Following are 26 T cell receptor beta chains from one sample sequenced in a study of T cells after posttransplantation cyclophosphamide. A marrow graft followed busulfan-fludarabine conditioning, with cyclophosphamide on days +3 and +4. TCRdb keeps only in-frame clones here, not all; method: immunoSEQ multiplex PCR. This repertoire lists about 1,800 clones without singletons; roughly an eighth sits in the top ten. Sequences were derived from PBMCs, sampled 32 days after allogeneic stem cell transplant with posttransplant cyclophosphamide. These receptors were collected from a female patient between 35 and 55 years old who received an allogeneic stem cell transplant from a related donor, was CMV-positive, and had no GVHD. The graft donor may account for some of the T cells.

The table lists this clone with many counts. The chain is built from TRBV6-5 and TRBJ1-6; 9 bases match TRBD1. The CDR3 is 15 amino acids. The J segment lost 10 bases and the V segment lost 0 bases, leaving 4 bases of the junction unmatched. Germline assignment: CDR1 MNHEY and CDR2 SVGAGI. The CDR3 bases are TGTGCCAGCAGTTACTCCGGGACAGGGCACTCACCCCTCCACTTT. Its translation: CASSYSGTGHSPLHF.

This clone ranks as medium-sized (0.01 to 0.1%). The chain links TRBV28 to TRBJ2-1; the D is unclear. Trimming stripped 7 bases from V and 2 bases from J, with 9 bases between. Germline loops: CDR1 MDHEN, CDR2 SYDVKM. The CDR3 consists of 13 residues. This chain's CDR3 is CASNSATYNEQFF. CDR3 in DNA: TGTGCCAGCAATTCAGCGACCTACAATGAGCAGTTCTTC.

This clone was recorded many times. CDR3 DNA sequence: TGTGCCAGCAGCCAAGTCCGGGGGGGTCCAGAGACCCAGTACTTC. Its translation: CASSQVRGGPETQYF. The chain links TRBV14 to TRBJ2-5; 8 positions agree with TRBD2. Germline V CDR1 and CDR2: SGHDN, FVKESK. The CDR3 spans 15 residues. J lost 4 bases, V lost 1 base, and 5 bases had no gene match.

This clone was seen at least ten times. This rearrangement joins TRBV6-1 to TRBJ1-6; 8 nucleotides align to TRBD1. CDR1 and CDR2 from the germline V gene are MNHNS and SASEGT. Trimming removed 3 bases from V and 9 bases from J; junction bases left unmatched: 7. The CDR3 has 15 residues. CDR3 nucleotide sequence: TGTGCCAGCAGTGACTACAGGGGGTCGGGTTCACCCCTCCACTTT. The encoded protein is CASSDYRGSGSPLHF.

This clone is deemed medium-sized. The same CDR3 arises from other DNA sequences in this sample as well. The chain is built from TRBV19 and TRBJ2-3, with D perhaps matching TRBD2 (5 bases). This CDR3 contains 16 residues. CDR1 and CDR2 from the germline V gene are LNHDA and SQIVND (reference sequence). The V gene lost 5 bases and the J gene lost 1 base, with 16 bases spanning the gap. CDR3 residues: CASSPPTSGGTDTQYF. The CDR3 DNA follows: TGTGCCAGTAGTCCCCCAACTAGTGGGGGCACAGATACGCAGTATTTT.

Judged by abundance, this clone is medium-sized. The CDR3 region is CASSRDPSGYEQYF. The CDR3 bases are TGTGCCAGCAGTCGAGACCCTTCGGGGTACGAGCAGTACTTC. The rearrangement links TRBV6-1 to TRBJ2-7; D is perhaps TRBD2 (5 bases). The CDR3 has 14 residues. Trimming stripped 5 bases from V and 4 bases from J, with 15 bases between. CDR1 and CDR2 (germline): MNHNS, SASEGT.

This clone was seen repeatedly, ten times or more. The gene calls are TRBV7-9 and TRBJ1-1, with TRBD1 matching 8 bases. The ends lost 4 bases at V and 3 bases at J; junction bases unmatched: 4. The germline gives CDR1 SEHNR, CDR2 FQNEAQ (reference sequence). The CDR3 sequence is 14 residues long. CDR3 coding DNA: TGTGCCAGCAGCTACAGGGGGAGCGACACTGAAGCTTTCTTT. This gives the protein CASSYRGSDTEAFF.

By share, this clone ranks as medium-sized. The CDR3 coding sequence is TGCGCCAGCAGCCAAGATACGGGGGACTCCTACGAGCAGTACTTC. It specifies CASSQDTGDSYEQYF. The V gene is TRBV4-3, the J gene TRBJ2-7, with a tentative D call TRBD2 (6 bases). The V end was cut by 0 bases, the J end by 0 bases, with 9 bases between. The CDR3 loop spans 15 amino acids. CDR1 is LGHNA, CDR2 YSLEER, per germline.

By share, this clone counts as medium-sized. V usage is TRBV11-2 and J usage is TRBJ2-1; 7 bases match TRBD2. CDR3 length equals 16 residues. Germline CDR1 reads SGHAT; CDR2 reads FQNNGV. The trim removed 7 bases at V and 0 bases at J, leaving 9 bases unmatched. CDR3 in amino acids: CASTREGLPSYNEQFF. CDR3 coding DNA: TGTGCCAGCACCCGTGAGGGACTACCCTCCTACAATGAGCAGTTCTTC. Full variable domain (outside the CDR3, taken from reference TRBV11-2 and TRBJ2-1): EAGVAQSPRYKIIEKRQSVAFWCNPISGHATLYWYQQILGQGPKLLIQFQNNGVVDDSQLPKDRFSAERLKGVDSTLKIQPAKLEDSAVYLCASTREGLPSYNEQFFGPGTRLTVL.

This clone showed up many times. This chain links TRBV7-9 with TRBJ2-3; D is unresolved. Germline V gene lookup returns CDR1 SEHNR and CDR2 FQNEAQ (reference sequence). V shed 5 bases and J shed 0 bases, with 12 bases lying between them. This CDR3 spans 15 amino acids. The DNA of the CDR3 is TGTGCCAGCAGCCCCCGTAGAACTAGCACAGATACGCAGTATTTT. The encoded protein is CASSPRRTSTDTQYF.

By frequency in the sample, this clone is medium-sized. V is TRBV2 and J is TRBJ2-6; 9 positions match TRBD1. The CDR3 spans 19 residues. Germline CDR1 is SNHLY and CDR2 is FYNNEI. The V gene end was trimmed by 6 bases and the J gene end by 0 bases; junction bases not matched to a gene: 12. The CDR3 loop reads CASSRMDRGELSGANVLTF. CDR3 bases: TGTGCCAGCAGCCGAATGGACAGGGGAGAACTCTCTGGGGCCAACGTCCTGACTTTC. Filled out from reference TRBV2 and TRBJ2-6, the complete variable domain reads EPEVTQTPSHQVTQMGQEVILRCVPISNHLYFYWYRQILGQKVEFLVSFYNNEISEKSEIFDDQFSVERPDGSNFTLKIRSTKLEDSAMYFCASSRMDRGELSGANVLTFGAGSRLTVL.

The table lists this clone with many counts. The chain joins TRBV4-2 to TRBJ2-7, with 9 nucleotides matching TRBD2. Germline assignment: CDR1 LGHNA and CDR2 YNFKEQ. The junction had 7 bases not matched to a gene; V was cut back by 0 bases and J by 4 bases. CDR3 length equals 16 residues. The CDR3 coding sequence is TGTGCCAGCAGCCAAGAGTTGGCGGGGGGGCCTTACGAGCAGTACTTC. Encoded protein: CASSQELAGGPYEQYF.

By proportion, this clone is medium-sized. The chain joins TRBV7-9 to TRBJ1-5; no reliable D call. The V end was cut by 0 bases, the J end by 7 bases, with 7 bases between. The CDR3 consists of 13 residues. Germline assignment: CDR1 SEHNR and CDR2 FQNEAQ (reference sequence). CDR3 region: CASSLALGQPQHF. Written as DNA, the CDR3 is TGTGCCAGCAGCTTAGCGCTGGGCCAGCCCCAGCATTTT.

In its sample, this clone is medium-sized. This same CDR3 is encoded by further DNA sequences in the sample. The CDR3 protein is CASSPQGFSYEQYF. The CDR3 DNA sequence: TGTGCCAGCAGCCCACAGGGTTTCAGCTACGAGCAGTACTTC. The V and J genes are TRBV14 and TRBJ2-7, with D perhaps TRBD1 (6 bases). From germline, CDR1 is SGHDN and CDR2 FVKESK. This CDR3 has 14 residues. Trimming left V 4 bases short and J 3 bases short, with 13 bases between.

By share, this clone counts as medium-sized. The V call is TRBV6-6, the J call TRBJ1-1; tentatively, D is TRBD1 (5 bases). The germline V gene has CDR1 MNHNY and CDR2 SVGAGI (reference sequence). Trimming cost V 6 bases and J 4 bases, with 9 bases left between them. The CDR3 consists of 12 residues. This CDR3 is CASSREATEAFF. As DNA, the CDR3 is TGTGCCAGCAGCAGGGAGGCCACTGAAGCTTTCTTT.

By sample share, this clone is medium-sized (0.01 to 0.1%). This rearrangement joins TRBV5-8 to TRBJ2-5; D may be TRBD2 (5 bases). Germline V gene sequence: CDR1 SGHTS, CDR2 YDEGEE. With 2 bases removed from V and 4 bases from J, the gap between germline ends came to 9 bases. This CDR3 contains 13 residues. The CDR3, as DNA: TGTGCCAGCAGCTTCCGGGGTTCAGAGACCCAGTACTTC. It codes for CASSFRGSETQYF.

In its sample, this clone is medium-sized. The rearrangement uses TRBV7-2 and TRBJ1-3; 7 bases align to TRBD1. Germline lookup yields CDR1 SGHTA and CDR2 FQGNSA. The CDR3 has 15 amino acids. Losses at the gene ends were 5 bases for V and 4 bases for J; bases not matched to a gene: 8. The CDR3 DNA reads as TGTGCCAGCAGCCGCGACAGGGCCCCCGGAAACACCATATATTTT. Its translation is CASSRDRAPGNTIYF. The entire variable domain, with the rest obtained from reference TRBV7-2 and TRBJ1-3, is as follows: GAGVSQSPSNKVTEKGKDVELRCDPISGHTALYWYRQSLGQGLEFLIYFQGNSAPDKSGLPSDRFSAERTGGSVSTLTIQRTQQEDSAVYLCASSRDRAPGNTIYFGEGSWLTVV.

This clone was counted ten times or more. The V call is TRBV7-2, the J call TRBJ2-2; 14 positions match TRBD2. The CDR3 is 18 residues long. The V segment lost 0 bases and the J segment 7 bases; nucleotides outside the gene matches: 7. Germline CDR1 SGHTA, CDR2 FQGNSA. The CDR3: CASSLAQTSGGASGELFF. The CDR3 DNA sequence: TGTGCCAGCAGCTTAGCGCAGACTAGCGGGGGGGCGAGCGGGGAGCTGTTTTTT. The full variable domain, its missing parts supplied by reference TRBV7-2 and TRBJ2-2, is GAGVSQSPSNKVTEKGKDVELRCDPISGHTALYWYRQSLGQGLEFLIYFQGNSAPDKSGLPSDRFSAERTGGSVSTLTIQRTQQEDSAVYLCASSLAQTSGGASGELFFGEGSRLTVL.

This clone is labeled as medium-sized. This rearrangement joins TRBV6-4 to TRBJ2-1; tentatively, D is TRBD1 or TRBD2 (5 bases each). Per germline, CDR1 MRHNA and CDR2 SNTAGT. The V end lost 2 bases, the J end lost 9 bases, and 11 bases lay between the germline ends. This CDR3 spans 13 amino acids. The CDR3 nucleotides are TGTGCCAGCAGTGACCTGAGAGGGGCTGAGCAGTTCTTC. Translation gives CASSDLRGAEQFF.

This clone was detected ten times or more. This chain uses TRBV15 with TRBJ1-1; 7 bases align to TRBD1. Germline CDR1 and CDR2: LNHNV and YYDKDF (reference sequence). The J segment lost 8 bases and the V segment lost 3 bases, leaving 12 bases of the junction unmatched. The CDR3 runs 15 residues. As DNA, the CDR3 is TGTGCCACCAGCAGGGACATGGGACAGTCAGGCGAAGCTTTCTTT. Its protein is CATSRDMGQSGEAFF.

This clone was counted ten times or more. The gene calls are TRBV18 and TRBJ2-5; no reliable D call. V was clipped by 2 bases and J by 1 base, with 8 bases between them. Germline V gene lookup returns CDR1 KGHSH and CDR2 LQKENI. The CDR3 length is 14 residues. CDR3 sequence: CASSPWAPQETQYF. The CDR3 nucleotides are TGTGCCAGCTCACCATGGGCTCCCCAAGAGACCCAGTACTTC.

This clone showed up many times. The chain joins TRBV5-1 to TRBJ2-1, with TRBD1 matching 7 bases. CDR3 length: 14 residues. CDR1 SGHRS and CDR2 YFSETQ come from the germline V gene. V gave up 2 bases and J gave up 3 bases; unmatched junction bases: 2. The CDR3, as DNA: TGCGCCAGCAGCTTCACAGGGGACTACAATGAGCAGTTCTTC. This gives the protein CASSFTGDYNEQFF.

This clone is medium-sized (0.01 to 0.1%). The chain couples TRBV14 to TRBJ2-1; maybe TRBD2 (6 bases). V shed 5 bases and J shed 7 bases, with 15 bases lying between them. CDR3 length: 14 amino acids. CDR1 SGHDN and CDR2 FVKESK come from the germline V gene. Here the CDR3 reads CASSRTGTFNEQFF. The CDR3 region has the DNA TGTGCCAGCAGCAGGACCGGGACTTTTAATGAGCAGTTCTTC. Full variable domain (rest looked up from reference TRBV14 and TRBJ2-1): EAGVTQFPSHSVIEKGQTVTLRCDPISGHDNLYWYRRVMGKEIKFLLHFVKESKQDESGMPNNRFLAERTGGTYSTLKVQPAELEDSGVYFCASSRTGTFNEQFFGPGTRLTVL.

By share, this clone ranks as medium-sized (0.01 to 0.1%). The gene calls are TRBV6-2 or TRBV6-3 and TRBJ2-3, with 9 bases lining up with TRBD2. From germline, CDR1 is MNHEY and CDR2 SVGEGT. The J segment lost 5 bases and the V segment lost 4 bases, leaving 1 base of the junction unmatched. The CDR3 has 13 residues. CDR3 amino acids: CASSWRGGDTQYF. CDR3 bases: TGTGCCAGCAGTTGGCGGGGGGGAGATACGCAGTATTTT.

At least ten counts were recorded for this clone. This chain connects TRBV6-2 or TRBV6-3 to TRBJ1-5; the D gene is possibly TRBD1 (6 bases). V was trimmed by 2 bases and J by 4 bases, leaving 15 bases between them. The CDR3 has 16 amino acids. Germline V CDR1 and CDR2: MNHEY, SVGEGT. In DNA, the CDR3 is TGTGCCAGCAGTTACGGGGAGGCAGGGGCTAATCAGCCCCAGCATTTT. Translated: CASSYGEAGANQPQHF.

This clone was seen many times. Here the CDR3 DNA reads TGTGCCAGCAGTCCCCGAACAGGGAGTGGTACGCAGTATTTT. Translation: CASSPRTGSGTQYF. The J gene is TRBJ2-3, the V gene TRBV6-2 or TRBV6-3; possible D gene TRBD1, 6 bases. Trimming took 5 bases from V and 8 from J, leaving 17 bases between them. The CDR3 contains 14 residues. Per the germline V gene, CDR1 is MNHEY and CDR2 is SVGEGT.